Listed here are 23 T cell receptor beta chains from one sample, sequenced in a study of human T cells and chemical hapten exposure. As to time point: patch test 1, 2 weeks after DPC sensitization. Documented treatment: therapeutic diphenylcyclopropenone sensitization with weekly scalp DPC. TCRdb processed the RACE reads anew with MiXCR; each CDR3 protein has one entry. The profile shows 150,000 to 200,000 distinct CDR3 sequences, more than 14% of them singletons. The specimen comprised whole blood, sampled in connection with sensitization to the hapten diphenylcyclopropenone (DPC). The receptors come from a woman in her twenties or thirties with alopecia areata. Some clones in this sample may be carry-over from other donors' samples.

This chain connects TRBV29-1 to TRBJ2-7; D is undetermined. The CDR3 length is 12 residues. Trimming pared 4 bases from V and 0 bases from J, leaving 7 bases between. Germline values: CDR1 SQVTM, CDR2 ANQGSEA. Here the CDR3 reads CSVGAFSYEQYF. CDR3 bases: TGCAGCGTTGGGGCGTTCTCCTACGAGCAGTACTTC.

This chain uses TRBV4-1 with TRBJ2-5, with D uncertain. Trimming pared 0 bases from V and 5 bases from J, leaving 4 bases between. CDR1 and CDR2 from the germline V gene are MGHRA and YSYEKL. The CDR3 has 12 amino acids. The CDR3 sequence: CASSQEGETQYF. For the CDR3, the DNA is TGCGCCAGCAGCCAAGAGGGGGAGACCCAGTACTTC.

This CDR3 is CASSVLKGGEKLFF. The CDR3 DNA reads TGTGCCAGCAGTGTCCTAAAGGGCGGTGAAAAACTGTTTTTT. The chain has TRBV2 and TRBJ1-4; D not resolved. The V end was cut by 4 bases, the J end by 7 bases, with 13 bases between. Germline CDR1 and CDR2: SNHLY and FYNNEI. This CDR3 is 14 amino acids long.

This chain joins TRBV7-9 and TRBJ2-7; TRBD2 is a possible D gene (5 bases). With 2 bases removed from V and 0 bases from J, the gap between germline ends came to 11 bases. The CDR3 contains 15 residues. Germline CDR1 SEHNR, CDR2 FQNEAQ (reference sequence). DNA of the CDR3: TGTGCCAGCAGCTTATATGCGGGCAACTCCTACGAGCAGTACTTC. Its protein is CASSLYAGNSYEQYF.

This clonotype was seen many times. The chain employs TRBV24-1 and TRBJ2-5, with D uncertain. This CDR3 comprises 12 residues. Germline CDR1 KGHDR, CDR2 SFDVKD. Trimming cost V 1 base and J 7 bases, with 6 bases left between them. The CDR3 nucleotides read TGTGCCACCAGTGATTTATCTGGGACCCAGTACTTC. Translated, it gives CATSDLSGTQYF.

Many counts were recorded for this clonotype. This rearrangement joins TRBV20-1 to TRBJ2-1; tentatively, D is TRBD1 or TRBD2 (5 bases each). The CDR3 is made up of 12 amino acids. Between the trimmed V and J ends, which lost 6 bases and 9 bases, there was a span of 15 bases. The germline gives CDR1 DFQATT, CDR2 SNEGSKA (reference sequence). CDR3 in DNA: TGCAGTGCAAGGGACCCTCGGAGTGAGCAGTTCTTC. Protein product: CSARDPRSEQFF.

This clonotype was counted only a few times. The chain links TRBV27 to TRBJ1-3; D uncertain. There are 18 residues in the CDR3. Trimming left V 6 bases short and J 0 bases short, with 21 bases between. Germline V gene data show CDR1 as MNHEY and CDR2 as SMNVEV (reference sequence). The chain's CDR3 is CASSKGPRGHDSGNTIYF. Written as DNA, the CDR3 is TGTGCCAGCAGCAAAGGGCCACGAGGGCATGACTCTGGAAACACCATATATTTT.

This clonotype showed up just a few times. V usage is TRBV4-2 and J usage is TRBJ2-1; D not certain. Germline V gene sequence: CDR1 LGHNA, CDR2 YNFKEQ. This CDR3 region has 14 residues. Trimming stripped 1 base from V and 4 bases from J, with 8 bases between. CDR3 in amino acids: CASSQGGMYNEQFF. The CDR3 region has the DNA TGTGCCAGCAGCCAAGGAGGCATGTACAATGAGCAGTTCTTC.

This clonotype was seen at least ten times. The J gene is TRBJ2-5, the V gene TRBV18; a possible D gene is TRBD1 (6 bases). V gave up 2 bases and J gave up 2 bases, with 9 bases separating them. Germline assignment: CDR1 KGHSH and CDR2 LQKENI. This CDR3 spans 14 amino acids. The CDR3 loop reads CASSPAGDQETQYF. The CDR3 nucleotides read TGTGCCAGCTCACCAGCAGGGGATCAAGAGACCCAGTACTTC. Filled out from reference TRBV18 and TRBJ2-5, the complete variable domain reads NAGVMQNPRHLVRRRGQEARLRCSPMKGHSHVYWYRQLPEEGLKFMVYLQKENIIDESGMPKERFSAEFPKEGPSILRIQQVVRGDSAAYFCASSPAGDQETQYFGPGTRLLVL.

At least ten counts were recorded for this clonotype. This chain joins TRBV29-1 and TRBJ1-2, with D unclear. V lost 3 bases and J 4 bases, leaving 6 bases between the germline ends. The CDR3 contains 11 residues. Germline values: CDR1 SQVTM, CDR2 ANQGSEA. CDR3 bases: TGCAGCGTTGACGCTGGCTATGGCTACACCTTC. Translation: CSVDAGYGYTF.

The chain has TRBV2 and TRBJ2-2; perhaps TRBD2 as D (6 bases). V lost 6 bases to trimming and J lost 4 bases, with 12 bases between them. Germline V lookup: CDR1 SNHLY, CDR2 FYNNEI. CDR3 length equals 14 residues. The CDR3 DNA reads TGTGCCAGCAGGGGGACTCTGGGCACCGGGGAGCTGTTTTTT. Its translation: CASRGTLGTGELFF.

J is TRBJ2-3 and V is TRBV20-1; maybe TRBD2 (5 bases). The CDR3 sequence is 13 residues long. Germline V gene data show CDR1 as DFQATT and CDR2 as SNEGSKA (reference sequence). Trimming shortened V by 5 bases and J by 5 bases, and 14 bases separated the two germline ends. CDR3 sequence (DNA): TGCAGTGCTGGCCCGGGGTCGGTAGATACGCAGTATTTT. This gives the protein CSAGPGSVDTQYF.

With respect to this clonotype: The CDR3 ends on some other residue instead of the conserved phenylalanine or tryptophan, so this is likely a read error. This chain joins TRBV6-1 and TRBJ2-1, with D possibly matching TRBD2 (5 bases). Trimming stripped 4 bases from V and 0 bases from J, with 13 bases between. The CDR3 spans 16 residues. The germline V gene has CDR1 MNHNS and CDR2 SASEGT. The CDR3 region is CASSVQNEGSYNEQFI. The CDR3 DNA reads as TGTGCCAGCAGTGTTCAGAACGAGGGCTCCTACAATGAGCAGTTCATC.

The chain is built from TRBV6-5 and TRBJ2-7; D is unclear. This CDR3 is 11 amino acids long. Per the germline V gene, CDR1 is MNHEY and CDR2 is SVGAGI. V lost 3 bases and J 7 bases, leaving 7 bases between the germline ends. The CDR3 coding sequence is TGTGCCAGCAGTTATCTTGGGGAGCAGTACTTC. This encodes CASSYLGEQYF.

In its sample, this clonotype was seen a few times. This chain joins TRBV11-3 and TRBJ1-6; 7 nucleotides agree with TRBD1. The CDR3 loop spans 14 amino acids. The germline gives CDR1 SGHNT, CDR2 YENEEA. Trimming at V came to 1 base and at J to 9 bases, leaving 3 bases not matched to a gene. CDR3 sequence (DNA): TGTGCCAGCAGCTTAGGGGGACAGAGTTCACCCCTCCACTTT. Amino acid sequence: CASSLGGQSSPLHF.

The CDR3 bases are TGTGCCAGCAGCTTAGGTTATTACAATGAGCAGTTCTTC. Translation: CASSLGYYNEQFF. J is TRBJ2-1 and V is TRBV7-9, with D unresolved. Trimming cost V 1 base and J 4 bases, with 5 bases left between them. There are 13 residues in the CDR3. Per the germline V gene, CDR1 is SEHNR and CDR2 is FQNEAQ (reference sequence).

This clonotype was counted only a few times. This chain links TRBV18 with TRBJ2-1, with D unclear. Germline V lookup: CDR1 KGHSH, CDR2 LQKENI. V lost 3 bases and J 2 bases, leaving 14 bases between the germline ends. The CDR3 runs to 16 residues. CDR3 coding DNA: TGTGCCAGCTCACCGGGCCGTAATAGCCCCTACAATGAGCAGTTCTTC. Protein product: CASSPGRNSPYNEQFF.

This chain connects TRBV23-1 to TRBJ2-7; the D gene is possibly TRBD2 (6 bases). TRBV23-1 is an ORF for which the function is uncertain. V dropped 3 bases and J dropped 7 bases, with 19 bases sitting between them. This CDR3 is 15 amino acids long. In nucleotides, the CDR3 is TGCGCCAGCAGTCACGACGGCCCCCCAGGGAGGGAGCAGTACTTC. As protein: CASSHDGPPGREQYF.

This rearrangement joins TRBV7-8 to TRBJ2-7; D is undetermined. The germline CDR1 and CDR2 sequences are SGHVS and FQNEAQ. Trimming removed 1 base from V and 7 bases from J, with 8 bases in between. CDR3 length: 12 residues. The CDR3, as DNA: TGTGCCAGCAGCTTAGGTGTCGGGGAGCAGTACTTC. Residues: CASSLGVGEQYF.

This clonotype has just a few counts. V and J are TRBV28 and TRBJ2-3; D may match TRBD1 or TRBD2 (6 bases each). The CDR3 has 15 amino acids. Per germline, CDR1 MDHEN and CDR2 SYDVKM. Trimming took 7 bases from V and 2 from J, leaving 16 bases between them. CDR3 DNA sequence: TGTGCCAGCACCCTCCAACAGGGACTCACAGATACGCAGTATTTT. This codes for CASTLQQGLTDTQYF. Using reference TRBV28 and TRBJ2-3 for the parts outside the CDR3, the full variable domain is DVKVTQSSRYLVKRTGEKVFLECVQDMDHENMFWYRQDPGLGLRLIYFSYDVKMKEKGDIPEGYSVSREKKERFSLILESASTNQTSMYLCASTLQQGLTDTQYFGPGTRLTVL.

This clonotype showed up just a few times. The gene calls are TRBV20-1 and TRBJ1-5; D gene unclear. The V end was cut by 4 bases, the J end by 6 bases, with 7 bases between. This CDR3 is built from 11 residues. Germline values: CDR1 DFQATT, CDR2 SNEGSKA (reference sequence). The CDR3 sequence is CSATGGQPQHF. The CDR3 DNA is TGCAGTGCTACGGGAGGTCAGCCCCAGCATTTT.

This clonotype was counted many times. Written as DNA, the CDR3 is TGTGCCAGCACTCCAGGACCGGGACAGGGGAGGACTGAAGCTTTCTTT. It specifies CASTPGPGQGRTEAFF. The chain recombines TRBV6-5 with TRBJ1-1; 10 bases are a match to TRBD1. Germline V CDR1 and CDR2: MNHEY, SVGAGI. CDR3 length: 16 amino acids. Germline trimming cut 7 bases from V and 5 bases from J; bases unmatched to any gene: 13.

The DNA of the CDR3 is TGCGCCAGCAGCCAAGTTGCGACGTTCAATTCACCCCTCCACTTT. Its protein is CASSQVATFNSPLHF. The V gene is TRBV4-1, the J gene TRBJ1-6; D call uncertain. CDR3 size: 15 residues. CDR1 and CDR2 from the germline V gene are MGHRA and YSYEKL. V lost 1 base to trimming and J lost 7 bases, with 11 bases between them.